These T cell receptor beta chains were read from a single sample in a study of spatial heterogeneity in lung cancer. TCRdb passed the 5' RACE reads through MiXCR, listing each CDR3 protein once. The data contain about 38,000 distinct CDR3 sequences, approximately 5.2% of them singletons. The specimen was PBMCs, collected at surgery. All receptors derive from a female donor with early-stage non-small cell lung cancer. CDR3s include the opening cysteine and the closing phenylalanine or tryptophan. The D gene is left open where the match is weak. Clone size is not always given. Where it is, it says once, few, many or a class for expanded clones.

CASSYDLAGSSYNEQFF | TGTGCCAGCAGTTACGACCTAGCGGGGAGCTCCTACAATGAGCAGTTCTTC | many | TRBJ2-1 | TRBD2 | TRBV12-3/TRBV12-4
CASSFPTAGTSGVEQYF | TGTGCCAGCAGTTTTCCTACGGCCGGGACTAGCGGGGTCGAGCAGTACTTC | many | TRBJ2-7 | TRBD2 | TRBV28
CASSLAGGREQYF | TGTGCCAGCAGCTTAGCGGGAGGGCGAGAGCAGTACTTC | many | TRBJ2-7 | TRBD2 | TRBV7-2
CASSGGGSNQPQHF | TGTGCCAGCAGCGGGGGAGGTAGCAATCAGCCCCAGCATTTT | few | TRBJ1-5 | NA | TRBV9
CASSSRTVANYSPLHF | TGTGCCAGCAGCTCCCGGACAGTAGCTAATTATTCACCCCTCCACTTT | NA | TRBJ1-6 | NA | TRBV6-2/TRBV6-3
CASSPVQGSGGYTF | TGTGCCAGTAGTCCCGTACAGGGGAGTGGGGGCTACACCTTC | many | TRBJ1-2 | TRBD1 | TRBV19
CATSRAEAERVYF | TGTGCCACCAGCAGAGCTGAGGCTGAGCGTGTATACTTC | many | TRBJ2-7 | NA | TRBV15
CASSHFTLTDTNSPLHF | TGTGCCAGCAGCCATTTTACTTTGACGGACACTAATTCACCCCTCCACTTT | NA | TRBJ1-6 | NA | TRBV5-6
CASSMDNPHLTLEAFF | TGTGCCAGCAGTATGGACAACCCACATCTCACCCTAGAAGCTTTCTTT | NA | TRBJ1-1 | NA | TRBV2
CAVIRDGTYEQYF | TGTGCCGTGATCCGGGACGGGACCTACGAGCAGTACTTC | many | TRBJ2-7 | NA | TRBV6-2/TRBV6-3
CSARDVRDAQETQYF | TGCAGTGCTAGAGATGTGCGGGACGCACAAGAGACCCAGTACTTC | few | TRBJ2-5 | NA | TRBV20-1
CSARPFSGKVDTQYF | TGCAGTGCTAGGCCCTTTTCGGGGAAGGTAGATACGCAGTATTTT | many | TRBJ2-3 | NA | TRBV20-1
CSVRGSSSVNEQFF | TGCAGCGTCCGGGGCTCCTCCAGCGTCAATGAGCAGTTCTTC | many | TRBJ2-1 | NA | TRBV29-1
CASSLARVTNEKLFF | TGTGCCAGCAGCCTAGCGAGGGTGACTAATGAAAAACTGTTTTTT | NA | TRBJ1-4 | NA | TRBV7-2
CASSVLQGAAGYTF | TGTGCCAGCAGCGTACTACAGGGGGCAGCTGGCTACACCTTC | many | TRBJ1-2 | TRBD1 | TRBV9
CASSFDTTEAFF | TGTGCCAGCAGCTTCGACACCACTGAAGCTTTCTTT | many | TRBJ1-1 | NA | TRBV7-9
CASSPDSPSKQFF | TGTGCCAGCAGCCCGGACAGTCCGTCTAAGCAGTTCTTC | many | TRBJ2-1 | NA | TRBV6-6
CATSRSLAGLPYNEQFF | TGTGCCACCAGCAGATCCCTAGCGGGGTTACCCTACAATGAGCAGTTCTTC | NA | TRBJ2-1 | TRBD2 | TRBV15
CASTQTDYNEQFF | TGTGCCAGCACCCAGACAGATTACAATGAGCAGTTCTTC | many | TRBJ2-1 | NA | TRBV6-2/TRBV6-3
CASSSATSGVKTQYF | TGTGCCAGCAGCTCCGCTACTAGCGGGGTGAAGACCCAGTACTTC | many | TRBJ2-5 | TRBD2 | TRBV7-9
CASSVASTGGGIYEQYF | TGTGCCAGCAGCGTAGCCTCGACAGGAGGAGGGATATACGAGCAGTACTTC | many | TRBJ2-7 | NA | TRBV9
CASSPVPGNTEAFF | TGTGCCAGCAGCCCCGTCCCAGGGAACACTGAAGCTTTCTTT | NA | TRBJ1-1 | NA | TRBV7-2
CASSLTSGVSYNEQFF | TGTGCCAGCAGCTTGACTAGCGGGGTCTCCTACAATGAGCAGTTCTTC | many | TRBJ2-1 | TRBD2 | TRBV7-6
CAIRQVNEQFF | TGTGCCATCCGCCAAGTCAATGAGCAGTTCTTC | NA | TRBJ2-1 | NA | TRBV2
CSAIGPRTSLVEQYF | TGCAGTGCCATCGGACCGCGGACTAGCTTGGTCGAGCAGTACTTC | NA | TRBJ2-7 | TRBD2 | TRBV20-1
CASSLDRVYGYTF | TGTGCCAGCAGTTTAGACAGGGTATATGGCTACACCTTC | few | TRBJ1-2 | NA | TRBV12-3/TRBV12-4
CASSFLAGGLDEQFF | TGTGCCAGCAGCTTTTTAGCGGGGGGCCTGGATGAGCAGTTCTTC | NA | TRBJ2-1 | TRBD2 | TRBV11-2
CASSLFHRGQETQYF | TGTGCCAGCAGTTTATTCCACAGGGGGCAGGAGACCCAGTACTTC | few | TRBJ2-5 | TRBD1 | TRBV27